Each of the 7 T cell receptor beta chains below was sequenced from the same sample in a study of CD8+ T cells in alopecia areata. Treatment: oral pan-JAK inhibitor, 5-10 mg twice daily. Investigators isolated RNA and reverse transcribed it into cDNA to act as the sequencing template. TCRdb's table, derived via immunoSEQ multiplex PCR, lists solely in-frame clones and lacks some. The repertoire includes about 90,000 clones, 44% of them detected once, and roughly a sixth sits in the top ten. Sequences were derived from CD8+ T cells sorted from blood, sampled at week 24, from a patient treated with tofacitinib. These receptors came from a human donor with alopecia areata.

The V call is TRBV29-1, the J call TRBJ2-5; TRBD2 matches at 8 bases. The CDR3 is made up of 15 amino acids. The trim removed 2 bases at V and 1 base at J, leaving 6 bases unmatched. Germline V CDR1 and CDR2: SQVTM, ANQGSEA. CDR3 residues: CSVERVSGIQETQYF. CDR3 sequence (DNA): TGCAGCGTTGAAAGGGTTAGCGGGATCCAAGAGACCCAGTACTTC.

This clone has just a few counts. Additional DNA sequences in this sample encode the identical CDR3. The chain combines TRBV29-1 with TRBJ1-2; weak D call: TRBD1 (5 bases). CDR3 size: 11 residues. Trimming left V 4 bases short and J 4 bases short, with 7 bases between. The germline CDR1 and CDR2 sequences are SQVTM and ANQGSEA. The CDR3 coding sequence is TGCAGCGTTGTTACAGGCTATGGCTACACCTTC. This sequence encodes CSVVTGYGYTF.

V and J are TRBV5-6 and TRBJ2-7; D remains unclear. The CDR3 length is 13 residues. Germline values: CDR1 SGHDT, CDR2 YYEEEE. V lost 0 bases and J 0 bases, leaving 4 bases between the germline ends. The CDR3 region has the DNA TGTGCCAGCAGCTTGGTGAGCTCCTACGAGCAGTACTTC. This sequence encodes CASSLVSSYEQYF. The whole variable domain, filled in from reference TRBV5-6 and TRBJ2-7, reads DAGVTQSPTHLIKTRGQQVTLRCSPKSGHDTVSWYQQALGQGPQFIFQYYEEEERQRGNFPDRFSGHQFPNYSSELNVNALLLGDSALYLCASSLVSSYEQYFGPGTRLTVT.

CDR3 DNA sequence: TGTGCCAGCAGTTCCAGGGGTCTCAAGACCGGGGAGCTGTTTTTT. It codes for CASSSRGLKTGELFF. J is TRBJ2-2 and V is TRBV27, with TRBD1 as a possible D gene (6 bases). Trimming cost V 4 bases and J 5 bases, with 14 bases left between them. The CDR3 contains 15 residues. Per germline, CDR1 MNHEY and CDR2 SMNVEV (reference sequence).

The genes are TRBV12-5 and TRBJ2-1, with 12 bases fitting TRBD2. Germline CDR1 reads LGHNT; CDR2 reads FRNRAP. The CDR3 contains 15 residues. V dropped 1 base and J dropped 6; count of bases not matched to a gene: 1. CDR3: CASGLATSGGNEQFF. Here the CDR3 DNA reads TGTGCTAGTGGTTTGGCGACTAGCGGGGGCAATGAGCAGTTCTTC.

The gene calls are TRBV7-9 and TRBJ2-1; perhaps TRBD2 as D (5 bases). Germline V gene data show CDR1 as SEHNR and CDR2 as FQNEAQ (reference sequence). The ends were cut back, 4 bases at V and 0 bases at J, with 16 bases in the middle. The CDR3 spans 17 residues. CDR3: CASSSTLTGSSYNEQFF. CDR3 coding DNA: TGTGCCAGCAGCTCCACCCTTACTGGGAGCTCCTACAATGAGCAGTTCTTC.

The CDR3 reads CASSLLTSGRALDTQYF. For the CDR3, the DNA is TGTGCCAGCAGCTTATTGACTAGCGGGAGGGCCCTAGATACGCAGTATTTT. This chain uses TRBV7-9 with TRBJ2-3; 14 bases map to TRBD2. J was trimmed by 5 bases and V by 2 bases; bases with no gene match: 6. The CDR3 extends over 17 amino acids. The germline V gene has CDR1 SEHNR and CDR2 FQNEAQ (reference sequence).